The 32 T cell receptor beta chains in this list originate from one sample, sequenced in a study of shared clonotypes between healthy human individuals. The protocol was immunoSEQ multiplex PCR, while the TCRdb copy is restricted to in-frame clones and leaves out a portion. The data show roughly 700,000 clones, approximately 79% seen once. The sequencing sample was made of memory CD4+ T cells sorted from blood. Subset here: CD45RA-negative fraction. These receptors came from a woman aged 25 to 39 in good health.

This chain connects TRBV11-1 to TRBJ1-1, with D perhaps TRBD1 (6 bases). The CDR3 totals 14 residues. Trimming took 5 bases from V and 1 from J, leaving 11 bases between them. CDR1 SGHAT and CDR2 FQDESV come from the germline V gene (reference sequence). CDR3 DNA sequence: TGTGCCAGCAGCGGGGGACACGGGAACACTGAAGCTTTCTTT. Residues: CASSGGHGNTEAFF.

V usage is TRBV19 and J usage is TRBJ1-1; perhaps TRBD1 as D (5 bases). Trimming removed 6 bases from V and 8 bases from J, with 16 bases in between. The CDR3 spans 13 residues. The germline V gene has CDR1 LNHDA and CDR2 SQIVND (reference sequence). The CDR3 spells CASSPTSRGEAFF. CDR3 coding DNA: TGTGCCAGTAGCCCGACCTCCCGGGGGGAAGCTTTCTTT.

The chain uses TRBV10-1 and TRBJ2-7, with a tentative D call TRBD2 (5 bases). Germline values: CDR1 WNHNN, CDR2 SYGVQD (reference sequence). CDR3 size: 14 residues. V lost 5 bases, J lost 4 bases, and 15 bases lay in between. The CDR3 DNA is TGCGCCAGCAGTCAAGCGGAGCAAACATACGAGCAGTACTTC. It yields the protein CASSQAEQTYEQYF.

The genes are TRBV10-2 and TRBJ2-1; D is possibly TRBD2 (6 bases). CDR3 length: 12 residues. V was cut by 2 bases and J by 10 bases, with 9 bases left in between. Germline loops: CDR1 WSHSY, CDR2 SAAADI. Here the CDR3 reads CASSEGRWEQFF. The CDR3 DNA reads TGCGCCAGCAGTGAGGGGAGGTGGGAGCAGTTCTTC.

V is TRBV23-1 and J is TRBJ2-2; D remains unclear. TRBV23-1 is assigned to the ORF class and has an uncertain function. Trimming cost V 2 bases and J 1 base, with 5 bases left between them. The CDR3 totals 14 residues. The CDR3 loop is CASSQKRNTGELFF. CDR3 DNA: TGCGCCAGCAGTCAAAAACGGAACACCGGGGAGCTGTTTTTT.

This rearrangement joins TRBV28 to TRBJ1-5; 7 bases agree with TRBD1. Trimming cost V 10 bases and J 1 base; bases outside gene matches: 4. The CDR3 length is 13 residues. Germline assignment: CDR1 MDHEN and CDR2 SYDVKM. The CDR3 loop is CATRQGSNQPQHF. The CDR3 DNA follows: TGTGCCACCCGACAGGGCAGCAATCAGCCCCAGCATTTT.

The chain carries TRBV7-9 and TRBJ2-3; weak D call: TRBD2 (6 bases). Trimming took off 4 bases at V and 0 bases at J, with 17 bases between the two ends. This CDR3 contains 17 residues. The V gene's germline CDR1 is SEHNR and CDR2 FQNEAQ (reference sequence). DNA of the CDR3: TGTGCCAGCAGCTCCCCCCGGGGGACTCGGAGCACAGATACGCAGTATTTT. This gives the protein CASSSPRGTRSTDTQYF.

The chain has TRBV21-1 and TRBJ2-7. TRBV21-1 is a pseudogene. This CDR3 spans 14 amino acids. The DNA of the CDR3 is TGTGCCAGCAGCAAGGGGAAGGGCCCCTACGAGCAGTACTTC. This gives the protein CASSKGKGPYEQYF.

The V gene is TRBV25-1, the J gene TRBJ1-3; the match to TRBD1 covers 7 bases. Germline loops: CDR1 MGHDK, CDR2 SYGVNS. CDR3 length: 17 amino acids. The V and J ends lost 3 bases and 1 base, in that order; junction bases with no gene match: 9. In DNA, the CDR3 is TGTGCCAGCAGTGACCCCAGGGGGTACGGGTCTGGAAACACCATATATTTT. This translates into CASSDPRGYGSGNTIYF.

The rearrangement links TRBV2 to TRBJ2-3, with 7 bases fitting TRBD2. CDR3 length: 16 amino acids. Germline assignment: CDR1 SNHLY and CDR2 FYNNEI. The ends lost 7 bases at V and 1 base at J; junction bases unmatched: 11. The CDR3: CASKPGAGWGTDTQYF. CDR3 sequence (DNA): TGTGCCAGCAAACCCGGAGCGGGATGGGGCACAGATACGCAGTATTTT.

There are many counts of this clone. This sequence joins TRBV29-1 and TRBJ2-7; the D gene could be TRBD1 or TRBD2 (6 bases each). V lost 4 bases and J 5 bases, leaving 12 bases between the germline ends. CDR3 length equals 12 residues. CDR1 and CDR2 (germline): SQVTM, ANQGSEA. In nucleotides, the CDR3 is TGCAGCGTTGGTAGGGGGGTTCACGAGCAGTACTTC. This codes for CSVGRGVHEQYF.

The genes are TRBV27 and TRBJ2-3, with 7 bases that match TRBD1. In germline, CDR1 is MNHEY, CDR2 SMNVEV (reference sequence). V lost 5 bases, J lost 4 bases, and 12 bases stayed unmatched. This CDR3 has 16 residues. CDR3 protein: CASSHHWGQGADTQYF. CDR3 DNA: TGTGCCAGCAGTCACCACTGGGGGCAGGGGGCAGATACGCAGTATTTT.

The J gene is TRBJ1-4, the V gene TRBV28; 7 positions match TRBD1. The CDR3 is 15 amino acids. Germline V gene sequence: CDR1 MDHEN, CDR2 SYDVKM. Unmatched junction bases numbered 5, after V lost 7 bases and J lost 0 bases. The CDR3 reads CASTPGGPTNEKLFF. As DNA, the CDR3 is TGTGCCAGCACCCCAGGGGGGCCAACTAATGAAAAACTGTTTTTT.

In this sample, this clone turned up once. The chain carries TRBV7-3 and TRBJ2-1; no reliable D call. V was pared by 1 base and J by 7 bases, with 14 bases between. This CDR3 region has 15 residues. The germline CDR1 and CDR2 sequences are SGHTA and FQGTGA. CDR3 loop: CASSLNVGLENEQFF. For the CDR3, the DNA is TGTGCCAGCAGCTTAAATGTGGGTTTAGAAAATGAGCAGTTCTTC.

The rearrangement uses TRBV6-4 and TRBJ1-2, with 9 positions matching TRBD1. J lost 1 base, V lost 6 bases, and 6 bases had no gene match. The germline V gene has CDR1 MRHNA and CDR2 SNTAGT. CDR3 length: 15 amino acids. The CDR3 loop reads CASSRGTGSNYGYTF. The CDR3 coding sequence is TGTGCCAGCAGCCGTGGGACAGGGAGTAACTATGGCTACACCTTC.

CDR3 DNA sequence: TGCGCCAGCAGCCCGGACAGGGGGCGAGGGGATGAAAAACTGTTTTTT. Translated: CASSPDRGRGDEKLFF. The chain carries TRBV10-2 and TRBJ1-4, with 11 bases fitting TRBD1. Germline lookup yields CDR1 WSHSY and CDR2 SAAADI. CDR3 length: 16 residues. V trimming: 6 bases; J trimming: 6 bases; junction bases outside the gene matches: 9.

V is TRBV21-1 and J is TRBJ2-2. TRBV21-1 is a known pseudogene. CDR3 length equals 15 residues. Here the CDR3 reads CAIWGAPRGTGELFF. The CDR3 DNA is TGTGCCATTTGGGGGGCCCCAAGGGGCACCGGGGAGCTGTTTTTT.

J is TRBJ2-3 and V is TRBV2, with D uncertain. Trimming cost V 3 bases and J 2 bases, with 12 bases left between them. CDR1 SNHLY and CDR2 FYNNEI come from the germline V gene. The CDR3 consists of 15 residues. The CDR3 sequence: CASSDARIYTDTQYF. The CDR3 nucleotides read TGTGCCAGCAGTGATGCGAGGATTTACACAGATACGCAGTATTTT.

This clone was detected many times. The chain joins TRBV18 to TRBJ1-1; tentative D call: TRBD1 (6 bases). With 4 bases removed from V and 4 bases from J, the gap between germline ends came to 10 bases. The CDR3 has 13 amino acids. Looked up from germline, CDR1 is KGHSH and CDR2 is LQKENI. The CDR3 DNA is TGTGCCAGCTCACGAGGGGGGGGCACTGAAGCTTTCTTT. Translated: CASSRGGGTEAFF.

In nucleotides, the CDR3 is TGTGCCAGTACGTCTAGCGGGAGAGATGAGCAGTTCTTC. It specifies CASTSSGRDEQFF. The chain uses TRBV19 and TRBJ2-1; 10 positions match TRBD2. The CDR3 consists of 13 residues. The junction had 5 bases not matched to a gene; V was cut back by 7 bases and J by 8 bases. Germline V lookup: CDR1 LNHDA, CDR2 SQIVND (reference sequence).

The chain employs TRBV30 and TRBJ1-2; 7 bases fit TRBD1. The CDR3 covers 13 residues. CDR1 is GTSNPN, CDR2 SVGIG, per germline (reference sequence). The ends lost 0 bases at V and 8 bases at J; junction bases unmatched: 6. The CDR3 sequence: CAWSVHRGDGYTF. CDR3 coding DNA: TGTGCCTGGAGTGTCCACAGGGGAGACGGCTACACCTTC. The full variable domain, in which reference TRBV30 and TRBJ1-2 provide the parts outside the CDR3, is SQTIHQWPATLVQPVGSPLSLECTVEGTSNPNLYWYRQAAGRGLQLLFYSVGIGQISSEVPQNLSASRPQDRQFILSSKKLLLSDSGFYLCAWSVHRGDGYTFGSGTRLTVV.

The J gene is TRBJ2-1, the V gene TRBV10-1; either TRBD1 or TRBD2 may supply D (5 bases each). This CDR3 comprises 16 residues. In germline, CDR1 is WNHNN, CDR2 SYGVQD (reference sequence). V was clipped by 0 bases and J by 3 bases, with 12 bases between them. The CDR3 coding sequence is TGCGCCAGCAGTGAGTCGAGGCAGGGACGCTACAATGAGCAGTTCTTC. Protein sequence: CASSESRQGRYNEQFF.

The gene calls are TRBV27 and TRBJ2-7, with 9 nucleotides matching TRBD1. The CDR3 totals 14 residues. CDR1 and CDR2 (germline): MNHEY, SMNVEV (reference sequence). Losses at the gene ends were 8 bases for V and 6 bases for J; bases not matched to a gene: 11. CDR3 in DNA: TGTGCCAGCCGAAAACCAGGACAGGGGAGCGAGCAGTACTTC. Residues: CASRKPGQGSEQYF.

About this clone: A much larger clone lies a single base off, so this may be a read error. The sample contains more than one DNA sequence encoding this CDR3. The DNA for the CDR3 is TGTGCCAGCAGCCTGGACAGCTCCTACAATGAGCAGTTCTTC. Translating it yields CASSLDSSYNEQFF. This chain uses TRBV28 with TRBJ2-1; TRBD1 is a possible D gene (6 bases). Per germline, CDR1 MDHEN and CDR2 SYDVKM. Trimming stripped 6 bases from V and 0 bases from J, with 9 bases between. This CDR3 is 14 amino acids long.

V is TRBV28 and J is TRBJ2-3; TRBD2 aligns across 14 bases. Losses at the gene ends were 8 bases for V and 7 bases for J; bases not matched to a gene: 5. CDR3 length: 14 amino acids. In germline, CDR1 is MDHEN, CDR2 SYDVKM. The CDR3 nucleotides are TGTGCCAGCGGGACTAGCGGGAGACTAAATACGCAGTATTTT. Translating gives CASGTSGRLNTQYF.

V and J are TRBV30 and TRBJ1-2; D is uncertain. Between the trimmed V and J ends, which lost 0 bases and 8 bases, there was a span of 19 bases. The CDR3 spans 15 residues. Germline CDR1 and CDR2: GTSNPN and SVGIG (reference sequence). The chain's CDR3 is CAWSVPRPSRLGYTF. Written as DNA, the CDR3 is TGTGCCTGGAGTGTACCGCGACCGAGTCGGTTGGGCTACACCTTC.

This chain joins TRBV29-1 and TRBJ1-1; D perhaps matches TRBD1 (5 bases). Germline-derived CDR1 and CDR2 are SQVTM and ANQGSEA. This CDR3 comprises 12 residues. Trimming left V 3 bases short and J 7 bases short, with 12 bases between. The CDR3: CSVEEWGDEAFF. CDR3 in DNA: TGCAGCGTTGAGGAGTGGGGGGATGAAGCTTTCTTT.

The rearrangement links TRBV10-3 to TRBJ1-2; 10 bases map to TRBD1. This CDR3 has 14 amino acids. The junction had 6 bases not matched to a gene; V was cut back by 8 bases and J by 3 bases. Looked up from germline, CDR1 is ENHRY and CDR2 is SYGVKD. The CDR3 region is CAIAPGQGHYGYTF. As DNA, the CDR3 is TGTGCCATCGCGCCGGGACAGGGGCACTATGGCTACACCTTC.

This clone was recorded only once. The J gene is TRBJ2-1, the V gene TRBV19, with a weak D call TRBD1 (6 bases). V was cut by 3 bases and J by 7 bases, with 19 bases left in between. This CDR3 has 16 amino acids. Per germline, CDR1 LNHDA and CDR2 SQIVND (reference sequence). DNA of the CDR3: TGTGCCAGTAGTATGATTCGGGCAGGGGTTAATAATGAGCAGTTCTTC. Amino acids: CASSMIRAGVNNEQFF.

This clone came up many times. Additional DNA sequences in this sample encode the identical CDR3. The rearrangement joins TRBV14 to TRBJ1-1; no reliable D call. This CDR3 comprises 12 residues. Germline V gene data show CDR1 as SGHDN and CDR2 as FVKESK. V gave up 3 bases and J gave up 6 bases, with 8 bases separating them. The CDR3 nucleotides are TGTGCCAGCAGCCACCTCGGGGCTGAAGCTTTCTTT. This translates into CASSHLGAEAFF.

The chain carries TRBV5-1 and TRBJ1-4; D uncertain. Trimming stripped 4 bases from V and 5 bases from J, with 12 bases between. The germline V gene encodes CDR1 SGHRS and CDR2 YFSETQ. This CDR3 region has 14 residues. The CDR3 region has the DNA TGCGCCAGCAGCGCCCCGTCTGTAAATGAAAAACTGTTTTTT. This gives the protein CASSAPSVNEKLFF.

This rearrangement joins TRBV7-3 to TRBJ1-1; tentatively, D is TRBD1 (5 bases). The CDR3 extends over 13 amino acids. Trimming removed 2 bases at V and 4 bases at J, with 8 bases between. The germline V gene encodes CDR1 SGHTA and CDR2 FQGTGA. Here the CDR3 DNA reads TGTGCCAGCAGCTTAGGGGCGGGCACTGAAGCTTTCTTT. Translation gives CASSLGAGTEAFF. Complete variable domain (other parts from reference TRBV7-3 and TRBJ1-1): GAGVSQTPSNKVTEKGKYVELRCDPISGHTALYWYRQSLGQGPEFLIYFQGTGAADDSGLPNDRFFAVRPEGSVSTLKIQRTERGDSAVYLCASSLGAGTEAFFGQGTRLTVV.